A single sample is the source of the 16 T cell receptor beta chains below, sequenced in a study of early stage breast cancer tumors. Clones were read by immunoSEQ multiplex PCR, and TCRdb kept only the in-frame ones, dropping some. The sample carries approximately 33,000 clones, around 75% recorded once. The sequenced sample was blood. These receptors all stem from a person aged 40-50 years with breast cancer.

The gene calls are TRBV7-8 and TRBJ2-7, with 7 bases lining up with TRBD2. The CDR3 extends over 15 amino acids. The germline V gene has CDR1 SGHVS and CDR2 FQNEAQ. The J segment lost 2 bases and the V segment lost 8 bases, leaving 12 bases of the junction unmatched. CDR3: CASGAGIVETYEQYF. Written as DNA, the CDR3 is TGTGCCAGCGGAGCGGGAATCGTCGAAACCTACGAGCAGTACTTC. Together with reference TRBV7-8 and TRBJ2-7, the CDR3 gives the full variable domain: GAGVSQSPRYKVAKRGQDVALRCDPISGHVSLFWYQQALGQGPEFLTYFQNEAQLDKSGLPSDRFFAERPEGSVSTLKIQRTQQEDSAVYLCASGAGIVETYEQYFGPGTRLTVT.

The chain links TRBV9 to TRBJ2-2; 9 nucleotides agree with TRBD2. V was pared by 0 bases and J by 4 bases, with 10 bases of the junction left unmatched. Germline-derived CDR1 and CDR2 are SGDLS and YYNGEE. The CDR3 length is 18 residues. This CDR3 is CASSVGPLAGSSTGELFF. The CDR3 nucleotides read TGTGCCAGCAGCGTAGGTCCCCTAGCGGGAAGTTCCACCGGGGAGCTGTTTTTT.

The rearrangement joins TRBV5-4 to TRBJ2-3; TRBD2 aligns across 7 bases. The CDR3 spans 15 residues. The V gene end was trimmed by 0 bases and the J gene end by 4 bases; junction bases not matched to a gene: 5. Per the germline V gene, CDR1 is SGHNT and CDR2 is YYREEE (reference sequence). DNA of the CDR3: TGTGCCAGCAGCTTGGGAGGCGGGAGCGCAGATACGCAGTATTTT. This translates into CASSLGGGSADTQYF.

The chain joins TRBV7-8 to TRBJ2-3; 7 bases are a match to TRBD2. Germline V gene lookup returns CDR1 SGHVS and CDR2 FQNEAQ. The CDR3 runs 14 residues. The trim removed 8 bases at V and 3 bases at J, leaving 8 bases unmatched. The CDR3 nucleotides read TGTGCCAGCCAGATGGGAGGGCGTACAGATACGCAGTATTTT. As protein: CASQMGGRTDTQYF.

In this sample, this clone is medium-sized. This rearrangement joins TRBV7-9 to TRBJ1-3; D gene unclear. The V gene lost 4 bases and the J gene lost 4 bases, with 14 bases spanning the gap. The CDR3 has 15 residues. Germline CDR1 and CDR2: SEHNR and FQNEAQ (reference sequence). Written as DNA, the CDR3 is TGTGCCAGCAGCTATAGGACCGTAAGAGGAAACACCATATATTTT. Translating it yields CASSYRTVRGNTIYF.

The rearrangement joins TRBV5-1 to TRBJ2-1, with 9 bases aligning to TRBD2. There are 16 residues in the CDR3. V lost 1 base, J lost 4 bases, and 6 bases stayed unmatched. The germline gives CDR1 SGHRS, CDR2 YFSETQ. The chain's CDR3 is CASSLRASGVYNEQFF. The DNA for the CDR3 is TGCGCCAGCAGCTTGAGGGCTAGCGGGGTTTACAATGAGCAGTTCTTC.

This clone was observed once. The gene calls are TRBV6-5 and TRBJ2-4, with 9 bases that match TRBD1. This CDR3 has 14 amino acids. V lost 10 bases, J lost 9 bases, and 13 bases stayed unmatched. Germline lookup yields CDR1 MNHEY and CDR2 SVGAGI. The DNA for the CDR3 is TGTGCCACTCCCCCCGGACAGGGGTTCGGCATTCAGTACTTC. Translated, it gives CATPPGQGFGIQYF.

V usage is TRBV4-2 and J usage is TRBJ1-3; D call uncertain. Germline lookup yields CDR1 LGHNA and CDR2 YNFKEQ. This CDR3 has 17 amino acids. Between the trimmed V and J ends, which lost 0 bases and 0 bases, there was a span of 12 bases. The CDR3 bases are TGTGCCAGCAGCCAAGAAGTAGCGGGTTTCTCTGGAAACACCATATATTTT. As protein: CASSQEVAGFSGNTIYF.

V and J are TRBV6-1 and TRBJ2-7, with 10 bases aligning to TRBD2. The CDR3 spans 15 residues. The J segment lost 2 bases and the V segment lost 2 bases, leaving 3 bases of the junction unmatched. CDR1 MNHNS and CDR2 SASEGT come from the germline V gene. The CDR3: CASSELAGAAYEQYF. CDR3 sequence (DNA): TGTGCCAGCAGTGAACTAGCGGGGGCTGCCTACGAGCAGTACTTC.

This clone has just a few counts. The CDR3 loop reads CAMTHTGAYSNYGYTF. Written as DNA, the CDR3 is TGTGCCATGACTCACACAGGGGCATATTCTAACTATGGCTACACCTTC. The V call is TRBV11-3, the J call TRBJ1-2; 7 nucleotides agree with TRBD1. This CDR3 spans 16 amino acids. CDR1 and CDR2 (germline): SGHNT, YENEEA. V dropped 10 bases and J dropped 0; count of bases not matched to a gene: 14.

This chain links TRBV6-6 with TRBJ1-3; D is uncertain. The V end lost 5 bases, the J end lost 2 bases, and 16 bases lay between the germline ends. The CDR3 runs 16 residues. CDR1 MNHNY and CDR2 SVGAGI come from the germline V gene (reference sequence). CDR3 sequence: CASSLLEGRAGNTIYF. For the CDR3, the DNA is TGTGCCAGCAGTCTACTAGAGGGTCGAGCTGGAAACACCATATATTTT.

The V and J genes are TRBV7-8 and TRBJ2-3, with 14 bases identical to TRBD2. The trim removed 0 bases at V and 7 bases at J, leaving 6 bases unmatched. Germline-derived CDR1 and CDR2 are SGHVS and FQNEAQ. The CDR3 sequence is 17 residues long. CDR3 bases: TGTGCCAGCAGCTTAGCGGGGACTAGCGGGAGCGACTATACGCAGTATTTT. Its protein is CASSLAGTSGSDYTQYF. The entire variable domain, with the rest obtained from reference TRBV7-8 and TRBJ2-3, is as follows: GAGVSQSPRYKVAKRGQDVALRCDPISGHVSLFWYQQALGQGPEFLTYFQNEAQLDKSGLPSDRFFAERPEGSVSTLKIQRTQQEDSAVYLCASSLAGTSGSDYTQYFGPGTRLTVL.

The chain employs TRBV2 and TRBJ2-1; 7 nucleotides agree with TRBD1. V trimming: 4 bases; J trimming: 9 bases; junction bases outside the gene matches: 15. Per the germline V gene, CDR1 is SNHLY and CDR2 is FYNNEI. The length of the CDR3 is 16 residues. The CDR3 sequence: CASSGAQGTSTVEQFF. The CDR3, as DNA: TGTGCCAGCAGTGGGGCACAGGGGACCAGCACGGTTGAGCAGTTCTTC.

The chain is built from TRBV4-1 and TRBJ2-1; 13 positions match TRBD2. The CDR3 is 15 residues long. The ends lost 9 bases at V and 5 bases at J; junction bases unmatched: 7. Germline values: CDR1 MGHRA, CDR2 YSYEKL. CDR3 sequence reads: CASRLAGGTDNEQFF. The CDR3 bases are TGCGCCAGTAGACTAGCGGGAGGTACGGACAATGAGCAGTTCTTC.

This chain uses TRBV29-1 with TRBJ1-1, with D possibly being TRBD1 (6 bases). Trimming took 6 bases from V and 5 from J, leaving 16 bases between them. The CDR3 has 13 residues. CDR1 is SQVTM and CDR2 is ANQGSEA in the germline V gene. CDR3 protein: CSVHGGGGTEAFF. The CDR3 DNA is TGCAGCGTCCATGGAGGGGGAGGAACTGAAGCTTTCTTT.

This clone has only one observation. The chain combines TRBV7-8 with TRBJ2-2, with D perhaps assigned TRBD1 or TRBD2 (7 bases each). This CDR3 is built from 16 residues. Per germline, CDR1 SGHVS and CDR2 FQNEAQ. V was cut by 1 base and J by 4 bases, with 13 bases left in between. As DNA, the CDR3 is TGTGCCAGCAGCTTAGTGGGAGGGGGCACCACCGGGGAGCTGTTTTTT. Protein sequence: CASSLVGGGTTGELFF.